These T cell receptor beta chains were read from a single sample in a study of identical twins. TCRdb processed the 5' RACE reads anew with MiXCR; each CDR3 protein has one entry. This table has under 1 million distinct CDR3 sequences, 12% appearing once. The data also belong to a second study, concerning yellow fever vaccine responses in identical twins.

Sequencing was done on a sample of PBMCs. The receptor source for this set is a woman under 30 in good health. Each CDR3 is given with its conserved first and last residue.

V	CDR3
TRBV12-3/TRBV12-4	CASRRLAGAPETQYF
TRBV6-5	CASSYGTSGFSYEQYF
TRBV19	CASSIGWLQNQPQHF
TRBV11-1	CASSPKTGPLASTDTQYF
TRBV29-1	CSVVETSGLSSSYNEQFF
TRBV7-2	CASSLGGLAGGTDTQYF
TRBV10-3	CAISEGPGTRRVDQETQYF
TRBV12-3/TRBV12-4	CADGDRAGGELFF
TRBV12-3/TRBV12-4	CASSQRGTSWYEQYF
TRBV11-2	CASSLGRGSTNEKLFF
TRBV11-2	CASSLPPRGLAGRETQYF
TRBV20-1	CSATSGSYNEQFF
TRBV4-1	CASSQSNEQYF
TRBV25-1	CASSGQPQHF
TRBV20-1	CSAPPGQGNQPQHF
TRBV28	CASSSGAGKIYEQYF
TRBV4-2	CAMSPGRGLAGMGYNEQFF
TRBV5-1	CASSASGRNNEQFF
TRBV9	CASSPGQVFYNEQFF
TRBV6-5	CASSYSGGDGYTF
TRBV19	CASTRTSGRYNEQFF
TRBV5-5	CASSLILRQGAYGYTF
TRBV4-2	CASSQETFNQPQHF
TRBV7-8	CASTLGREPYNEQFF
TRBV4-1	CASSQDAGLLGRELFF
TRBV5-1	CASRELANTEAFF
TRBV7-8	CASSAGTEQETQYF